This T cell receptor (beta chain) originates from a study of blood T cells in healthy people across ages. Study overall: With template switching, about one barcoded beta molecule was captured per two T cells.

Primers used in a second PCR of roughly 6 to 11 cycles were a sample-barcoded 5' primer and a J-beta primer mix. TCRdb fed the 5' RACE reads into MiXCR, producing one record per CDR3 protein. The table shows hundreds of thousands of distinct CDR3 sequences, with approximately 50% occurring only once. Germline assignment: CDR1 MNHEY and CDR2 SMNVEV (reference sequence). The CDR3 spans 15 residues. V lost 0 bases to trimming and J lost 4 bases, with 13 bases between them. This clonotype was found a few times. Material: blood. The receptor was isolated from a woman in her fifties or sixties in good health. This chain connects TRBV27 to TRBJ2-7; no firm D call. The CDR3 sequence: CASSLSGASLYEQYF. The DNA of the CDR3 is TGTGCCAGCAGTTTATCGGGCGCGTCCCTATACGAGCAGTACTTC.